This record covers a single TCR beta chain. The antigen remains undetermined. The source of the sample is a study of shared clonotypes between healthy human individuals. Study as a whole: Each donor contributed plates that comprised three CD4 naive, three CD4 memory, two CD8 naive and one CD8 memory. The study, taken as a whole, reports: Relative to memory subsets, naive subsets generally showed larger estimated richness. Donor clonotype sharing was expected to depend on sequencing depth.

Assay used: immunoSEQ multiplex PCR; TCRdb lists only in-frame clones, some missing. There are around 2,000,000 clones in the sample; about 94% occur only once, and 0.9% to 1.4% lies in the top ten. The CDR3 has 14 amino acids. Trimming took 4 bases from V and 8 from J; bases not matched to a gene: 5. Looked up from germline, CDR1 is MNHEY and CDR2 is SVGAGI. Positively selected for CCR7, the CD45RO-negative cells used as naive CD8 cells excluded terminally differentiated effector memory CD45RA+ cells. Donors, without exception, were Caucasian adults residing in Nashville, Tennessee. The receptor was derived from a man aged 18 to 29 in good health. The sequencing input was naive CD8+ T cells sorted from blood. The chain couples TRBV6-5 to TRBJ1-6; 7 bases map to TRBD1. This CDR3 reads CASSSTGEHSPLHF. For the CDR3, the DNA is TGTGCCAGCAGTTCAACAGGGGAGCATTCACCCCTCCACTTT.